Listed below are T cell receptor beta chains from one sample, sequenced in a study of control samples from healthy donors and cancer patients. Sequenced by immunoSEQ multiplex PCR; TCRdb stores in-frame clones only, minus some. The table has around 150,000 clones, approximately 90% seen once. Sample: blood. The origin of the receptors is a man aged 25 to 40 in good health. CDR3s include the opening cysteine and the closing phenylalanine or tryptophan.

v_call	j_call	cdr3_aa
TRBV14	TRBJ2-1	CASSRSGLEQFF
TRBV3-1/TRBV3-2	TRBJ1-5	CASSEGTGDNQPQHF
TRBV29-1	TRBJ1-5	CSVGGQVGQPQHF
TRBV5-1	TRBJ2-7	CASSSTSISYEQYF
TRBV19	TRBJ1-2	CASSIATGDYGYTF
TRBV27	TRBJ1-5	CASSLAGGSNQPQHF
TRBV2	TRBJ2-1	CASRERGPANEQFF
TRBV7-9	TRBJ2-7	CASSPWTSGIVGEQYF
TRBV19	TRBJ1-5	CASRPQGTYQPQHF
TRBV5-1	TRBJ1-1	CASSFLEGMNTEAFF
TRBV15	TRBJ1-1	CATSNRQVGTEAFF
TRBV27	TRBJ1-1	CASSAQASEAFF
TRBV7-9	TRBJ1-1	CASNLLGQGTEAFF
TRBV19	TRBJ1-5	CASSFSGGRQPQHF
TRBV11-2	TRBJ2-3	CASSLVGQGDTQYF
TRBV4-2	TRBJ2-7	CASSHPGLAGRVSYEQYF
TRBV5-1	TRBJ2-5	CASSLEEGGVETQYF
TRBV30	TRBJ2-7	CAWSVRIHDEQYF
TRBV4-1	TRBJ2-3	CASSWDPVGDTQYF
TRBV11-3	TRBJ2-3	CASSLGSGTGDTDTQYF
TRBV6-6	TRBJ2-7	CASTFYYEQYF
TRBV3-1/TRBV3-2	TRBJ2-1	CASSRIAGANNNEQFF
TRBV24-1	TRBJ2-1	CATSDVTTAGVSNEQFF
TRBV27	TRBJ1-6	CASSSPWGTYNSPLHF
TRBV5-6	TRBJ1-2	CASSLIGTGVRGGYTF
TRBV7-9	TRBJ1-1	CASSLSLNTEAFF
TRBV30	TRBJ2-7	CAWDFGTGPYEQYF
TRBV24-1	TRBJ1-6	CATSDESAGQGNDPLHF
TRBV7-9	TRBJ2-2	CASSLQGAGELFF
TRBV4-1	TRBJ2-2	CASREVGTSGRVGTGELFF
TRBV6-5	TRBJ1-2	CASRWGGLWFNTF
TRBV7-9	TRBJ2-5	CASSRFPRGTQETQYF
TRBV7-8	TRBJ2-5	CASSLELTSRETQYF
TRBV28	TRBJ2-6	CASRGAGSGANVLTF
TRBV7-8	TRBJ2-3	CASSLWGADTQYF
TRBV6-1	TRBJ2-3	CASSEGGNRDTQYF
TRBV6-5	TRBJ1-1	CASSPLRDLNTEAFF
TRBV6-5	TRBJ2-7	CASSSGTLSYEQYF
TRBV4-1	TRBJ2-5	CASSQGRGQETQYF
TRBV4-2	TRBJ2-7	CASSRGRSVEQYF
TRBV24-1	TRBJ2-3	CATSDRTSGATDTQYF
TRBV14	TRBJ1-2	CASSQVGSGNTGYTF
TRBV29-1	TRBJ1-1	CSVDRYTEAFF
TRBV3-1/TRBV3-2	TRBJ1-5	CASSQGSAGTGNNQPQHF
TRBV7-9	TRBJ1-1	CASSPVETEAFF
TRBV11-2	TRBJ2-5	CASSLGVRGQETQYF
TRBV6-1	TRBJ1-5	CASSENSPRYQPQHF
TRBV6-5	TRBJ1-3	CASRLEYGNTIYF
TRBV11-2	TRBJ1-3	CASSPRSGPGNTIYF
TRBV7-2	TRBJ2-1	CASTQAGGSYNEQFF
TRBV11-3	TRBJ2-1	CASSLDDVLGSYNEQFF
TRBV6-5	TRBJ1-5	CASSPDGGNQPQHF
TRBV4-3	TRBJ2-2	CASSPLTRGTNTGELFF
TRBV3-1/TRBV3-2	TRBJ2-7	CASSLLGVYEQYF
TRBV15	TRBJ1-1	CATSRERKNTEAFF
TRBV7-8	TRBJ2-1	CASSLERLAGGYNEQFF
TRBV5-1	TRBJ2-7	CASSLRAGGSSYEQYF
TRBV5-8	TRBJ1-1	CASSRLVEAFF
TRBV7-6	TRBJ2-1	CASSLGGWRESKNEQFF
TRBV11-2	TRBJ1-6	CASSVTGGNSPLHF